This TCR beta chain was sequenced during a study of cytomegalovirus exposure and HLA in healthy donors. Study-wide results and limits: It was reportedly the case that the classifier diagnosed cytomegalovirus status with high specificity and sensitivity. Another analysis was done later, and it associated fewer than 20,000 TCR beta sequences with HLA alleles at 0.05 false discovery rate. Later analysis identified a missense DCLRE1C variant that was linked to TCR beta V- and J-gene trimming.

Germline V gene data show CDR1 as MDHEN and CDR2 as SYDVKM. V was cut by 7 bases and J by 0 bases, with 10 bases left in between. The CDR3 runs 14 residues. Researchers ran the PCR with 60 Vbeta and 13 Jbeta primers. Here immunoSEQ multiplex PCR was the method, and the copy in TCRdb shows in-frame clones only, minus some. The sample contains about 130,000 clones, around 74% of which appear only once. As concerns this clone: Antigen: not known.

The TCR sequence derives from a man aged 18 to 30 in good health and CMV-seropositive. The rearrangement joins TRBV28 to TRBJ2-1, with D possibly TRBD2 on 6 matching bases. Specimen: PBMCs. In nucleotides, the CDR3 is TGTGCCAGCAAAGGAGCGGGCTCCTACAATGAGCAGTTCTTC. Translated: CASKGAGSYNEQFF.